This note documents a single T cell receptor (beta chain) sequence. As yet, its antigen is unknown. This specimen comes from a study of cytomegalovirus exposure and HLA in healthy donors. Study as a whole: Around 85 million unique TCRs from HLA-typed donors were held in an early data release.

60 Vbeta and 13 Jbeta primers were used in PCR. Produced via immunoSEQ multiplex PCR; TCRdb's table is partial and in-frame only. The sample has 140,000 to 150,000 clones; about 76% are singletons. With 5 bases clipped from V and 5 bases from J, the junction kept 7 bases outside the gene matches. Germline CDR1 reads SGHNT; CDR2 reads YENEEA. The CDR3 totals 15 residues. Study observations and caveats: Among TCR beta chains, those listed as cytomegalovirus-associated numbered around 160. Later on, an analysis found that several of the most significant clusters appeared to be linked to common viral pathogens, which included parvovirus B19. Researchers reported in a later analysis that a missense DCLRE1C variant was tied to TCR beta V- and J-gene trimming.

Sequenced: PBMCs. This sequence was found in a male donor in good health and CMV-seronegative. The chain couples TRBV11-3 to TRBJ2-2; 8 nucleotides match TRBD2. CDR3 region: CASSPNGRETGELFF. CDR3 nucleotide sequence: TGTGCCAGCAGCCCCAACGGGAGGGAAACCGGGGAGCTGTTTTTT.